Included here is one T cell receptor (beta chain) sequence, with context. The entry originates in a study of cytomegalovirus exposure and HLA in healthy donors. The PCR made use of 60 Vbeta and 13 Jbeta primers. Assay used: immunoSEQ multiplex PCR; TCRdb lists only in-frame clones, some missing. The table has about 130,000 clones, 75% to 85% seen once. Sequencing was performed on PBMCs. This clonotype was sampled from a man between 18 and 29 years old in good health and CMV-seronegative.

CDR3 region: CAWTPGTSGRGVQFF. The CDR3 DNA reads TGTGCCTGGACGCCGGGGACTAGCGGGAGGGGGGTGCAGTTCTTC. The J gene is TRBJ2-1, the V gene TRBV30, with 16 bases identical to TRBD2. V shed 4 bases and J 12 bases; nucleotides not matched to a gene: 9. The V gene's germline CDR1 is GTSNPN and CDR2 SVGIG (reference sequence). The CDR3 is 15 residues long. Drawing the rest from reference TRBV30 and TRBJ2-1, the complete variable domain is SQTIHQWPATLVQPVGSPLSLECTVEGTSNPNLYWYRQAAGRGLQLLFYSVGIGQISSEVPQNLSASRPQDRQFILSSKKLLLSDSGFYLCAWTPGTSGRGVQFFGPGTRLTVL.